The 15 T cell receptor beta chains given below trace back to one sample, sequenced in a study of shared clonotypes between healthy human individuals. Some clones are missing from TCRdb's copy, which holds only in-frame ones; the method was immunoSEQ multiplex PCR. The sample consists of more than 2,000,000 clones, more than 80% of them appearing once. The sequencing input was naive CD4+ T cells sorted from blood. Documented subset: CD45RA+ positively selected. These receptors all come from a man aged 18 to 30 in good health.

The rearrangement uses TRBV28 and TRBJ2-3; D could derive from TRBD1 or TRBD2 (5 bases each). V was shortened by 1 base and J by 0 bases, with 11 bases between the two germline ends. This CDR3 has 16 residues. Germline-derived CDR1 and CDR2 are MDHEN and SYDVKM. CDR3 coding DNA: TGTGCCAGCAGTTTATCGGGGCGGGTTAGCACAGATACGCAGTATTTT. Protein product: CASSLSGRVSTDTQYF.

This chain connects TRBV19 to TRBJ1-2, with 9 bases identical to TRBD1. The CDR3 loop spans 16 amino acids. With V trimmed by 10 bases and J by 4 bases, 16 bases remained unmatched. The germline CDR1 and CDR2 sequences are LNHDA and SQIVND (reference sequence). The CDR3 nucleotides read TGTGCCACCAGACAGGGACAGGGAAGTAACGCCTATGGCTACACCTTC. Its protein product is CATRQGQGSNAYGYTF.

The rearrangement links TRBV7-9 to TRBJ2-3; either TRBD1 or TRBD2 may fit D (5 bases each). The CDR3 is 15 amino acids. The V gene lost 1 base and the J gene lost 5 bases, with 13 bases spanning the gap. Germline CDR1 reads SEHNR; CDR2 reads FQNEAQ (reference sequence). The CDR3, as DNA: TGTGCCAGCAGCTTAGGGGACGGACACGGAGATACGCAGTATTTT. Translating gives CASSLGDGHGDTQYF.

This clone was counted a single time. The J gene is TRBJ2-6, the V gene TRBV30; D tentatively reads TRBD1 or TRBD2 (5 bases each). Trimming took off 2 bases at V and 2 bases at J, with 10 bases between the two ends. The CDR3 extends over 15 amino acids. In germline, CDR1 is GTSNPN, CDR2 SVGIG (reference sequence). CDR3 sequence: CAWSPLGAGANVLTF. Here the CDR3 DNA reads TGTGCCTGGAGTCCTTTGGGGGCTGGGGCCAACGTCCTGACTTTC.

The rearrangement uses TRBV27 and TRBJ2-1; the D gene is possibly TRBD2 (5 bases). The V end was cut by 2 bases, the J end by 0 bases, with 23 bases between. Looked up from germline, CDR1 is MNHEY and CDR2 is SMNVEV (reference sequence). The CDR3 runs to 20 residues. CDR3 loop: CASSLRFPASLISSYNEQFF. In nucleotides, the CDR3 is TGTGCCAGCAGTTTACGTTTCCCCGCTAGCCTTATAAGCTCCTACAATGAGCAGTTCTTC.

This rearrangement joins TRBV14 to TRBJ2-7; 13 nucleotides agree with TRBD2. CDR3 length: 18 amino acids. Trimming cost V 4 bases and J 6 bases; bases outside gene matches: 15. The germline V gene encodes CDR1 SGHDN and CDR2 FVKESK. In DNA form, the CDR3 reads TGTGCCAGCAGCCCCTCGACTAGCGGGAGGTTCGTTGTCGGCGAGCAGTACTTC. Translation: CASSPSTSGRFVVGEQYF.

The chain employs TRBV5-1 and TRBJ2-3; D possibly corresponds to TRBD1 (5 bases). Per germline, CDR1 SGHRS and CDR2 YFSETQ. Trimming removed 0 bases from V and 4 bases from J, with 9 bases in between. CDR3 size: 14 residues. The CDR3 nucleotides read TGCGCCAGCAGCTTGGCCGCACAGGCAGATACGCAGTATTTT. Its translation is CASSLAAQADTQYF. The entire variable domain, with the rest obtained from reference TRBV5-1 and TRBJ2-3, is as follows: KAGVTQTPRYLIKTRGQQVTLSCSPISGHRSVSWYQQTPGQGLQFLFEYFSETQRNKGNFPGRFSGRQFSNSRSEMNVSTLELGDSALYLCASSLAAQADTQYFGPGTRLTVL.

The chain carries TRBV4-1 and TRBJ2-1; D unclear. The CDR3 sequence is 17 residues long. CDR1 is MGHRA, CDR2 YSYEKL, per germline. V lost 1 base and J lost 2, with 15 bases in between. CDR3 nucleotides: TGCGCCAGCAGCCAAGGTAGGGCTATCGACCCCTACAATGAGCAGTTCTTC. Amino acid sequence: CASSQGRAIDPYNEQFF.

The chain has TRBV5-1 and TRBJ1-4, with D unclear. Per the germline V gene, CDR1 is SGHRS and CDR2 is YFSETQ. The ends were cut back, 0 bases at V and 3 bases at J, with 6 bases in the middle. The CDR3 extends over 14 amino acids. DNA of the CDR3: TGCGCCAGCAGCTTGGGGCCTGCTAATGAAAAACTGTTTTTT. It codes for CASSLGPANEKLFF.

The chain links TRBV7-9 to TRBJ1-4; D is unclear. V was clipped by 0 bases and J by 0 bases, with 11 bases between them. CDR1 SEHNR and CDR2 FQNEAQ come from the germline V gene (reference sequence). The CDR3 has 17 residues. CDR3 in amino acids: CASSLAGQLATNEKLFF. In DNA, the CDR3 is TGTGCCAGCAGCTTAGCGGGCCAGCTCGCAACTAATGAAAAACTGTTTTTT.

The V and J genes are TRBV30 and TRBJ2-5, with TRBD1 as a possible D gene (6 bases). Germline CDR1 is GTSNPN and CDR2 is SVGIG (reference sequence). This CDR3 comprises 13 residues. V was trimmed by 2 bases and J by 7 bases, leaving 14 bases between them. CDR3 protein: CAWSPAGVWTQYF. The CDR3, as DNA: TGTGCCTGGAGTCCCGCAGGGGTCTGGACCCAGTACTTC.

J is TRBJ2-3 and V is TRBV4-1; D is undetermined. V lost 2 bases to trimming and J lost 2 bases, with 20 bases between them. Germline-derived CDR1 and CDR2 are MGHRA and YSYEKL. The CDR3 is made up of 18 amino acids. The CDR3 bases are TGCGCCAGCAGCCAATTTTCTGGCGTGAGGCTCCACACAGATACGCAGTATTTT. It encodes CASSQFSGVRLHTDTQYF.

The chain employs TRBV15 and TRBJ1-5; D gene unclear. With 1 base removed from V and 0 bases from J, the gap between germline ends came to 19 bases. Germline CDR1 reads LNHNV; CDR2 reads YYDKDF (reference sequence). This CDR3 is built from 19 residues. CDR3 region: CATSRGVGPAGYSNQPQHF. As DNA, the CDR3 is TGTGCCACCAGCAGAGGGGTAGGACCCGCCGGGTATAGCAATCAGCCCCAGCATTTT.

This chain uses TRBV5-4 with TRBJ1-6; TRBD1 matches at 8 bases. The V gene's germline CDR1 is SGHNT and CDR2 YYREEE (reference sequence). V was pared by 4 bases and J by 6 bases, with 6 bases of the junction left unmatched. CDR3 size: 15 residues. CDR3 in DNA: TGTGCCAGCAGCCGGCCGGGACAGGCTAATTCACCCCTCCACTTT. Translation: CASSRPGQANSPLHF.

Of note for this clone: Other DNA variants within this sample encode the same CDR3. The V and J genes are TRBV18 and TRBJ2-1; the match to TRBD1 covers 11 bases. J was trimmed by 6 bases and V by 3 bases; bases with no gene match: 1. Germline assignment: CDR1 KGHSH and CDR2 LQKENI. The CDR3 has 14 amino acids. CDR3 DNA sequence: TGTGCCAGCTCACCCGGGACAGGGGGCAATGAGCAGTTCTTC. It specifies CASSPGTGGNEQFF. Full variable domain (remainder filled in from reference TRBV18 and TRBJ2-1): NAGVMQNPRHLVRRRGQEARLRCSPMKGHSHVYWYRQLPEEGLKFMVYLQKENIIDESGMPKERFSAEFPKEGPSILRIQQVVRGDSAAYFCASSPGTGGNEQFFGPGTRLTVL.